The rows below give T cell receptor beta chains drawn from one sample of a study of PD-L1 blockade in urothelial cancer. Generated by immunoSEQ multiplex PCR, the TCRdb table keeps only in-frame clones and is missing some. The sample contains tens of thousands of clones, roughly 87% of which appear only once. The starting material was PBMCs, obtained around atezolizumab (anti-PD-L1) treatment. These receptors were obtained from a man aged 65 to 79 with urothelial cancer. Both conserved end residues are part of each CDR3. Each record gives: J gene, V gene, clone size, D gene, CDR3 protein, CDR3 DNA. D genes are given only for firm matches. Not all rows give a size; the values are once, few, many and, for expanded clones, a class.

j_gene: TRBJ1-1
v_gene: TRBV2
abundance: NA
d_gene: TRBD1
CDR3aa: CASSRQGYTEAFF
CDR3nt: TGTGCCAGCAGCCGACAGGGATACACTGAAGCTTTCTTT

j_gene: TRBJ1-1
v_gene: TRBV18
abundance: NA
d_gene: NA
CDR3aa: CASSPRGQSMNTEAFF
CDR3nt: TGTGCCAGCTCACCCCGCGGACAGTCCATGAACACTGAAGCTTTCTTT

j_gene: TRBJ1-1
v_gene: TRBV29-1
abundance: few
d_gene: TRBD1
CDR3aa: CSVLDRANTEAFF
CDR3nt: TGCAGCGTGCTGGACAGGGCGAACACTGAAGCTTTCTTT

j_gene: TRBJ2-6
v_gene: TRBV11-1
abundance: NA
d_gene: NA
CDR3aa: CASSPDSSGANVLTF
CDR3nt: TGTGCCAGCAGCCCGGACTCATCTGGGGCCAACGTCCTGACTTTC

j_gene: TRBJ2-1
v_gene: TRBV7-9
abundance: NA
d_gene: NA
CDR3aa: CASSYSVASYNEQFF
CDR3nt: TGTGCCAGCAGTTATAGCGTTGCCAGCTACAATGAGCAGTTCTTC

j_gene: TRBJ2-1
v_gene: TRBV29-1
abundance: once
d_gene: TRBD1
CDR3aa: CSVEGPILTGSYYNEQFF
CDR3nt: TGCAGCGTTGAAGGGCCGATATTGACAGGGAGCTACTACAATGAGCAGTTCTTC

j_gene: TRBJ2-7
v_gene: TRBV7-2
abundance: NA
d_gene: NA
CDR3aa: CASSIDSVAYEQYF
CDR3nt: TGTGCCAGCAGCATAGACTCCGTGGCCTACGAGCAGTACTTC

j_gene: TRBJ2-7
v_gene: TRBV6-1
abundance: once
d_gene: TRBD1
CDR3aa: CASSELVGQGYF
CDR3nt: TGTGCCAGCAGTGAATTAGTGGGACAGGGGTACTTC

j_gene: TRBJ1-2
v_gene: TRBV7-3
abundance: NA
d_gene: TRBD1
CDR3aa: CASSSTGTDYGYTF
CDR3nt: TGTGCCAGCAGCTCCACAGGGACAGACTATGGCTACACCTTC

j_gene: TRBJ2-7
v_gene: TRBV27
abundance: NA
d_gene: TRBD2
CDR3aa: CASSRTSLRHEQYF
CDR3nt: TGTGCCAGCAGCAGGACTAGCCTGCGCCACGAGCAGTACTTC

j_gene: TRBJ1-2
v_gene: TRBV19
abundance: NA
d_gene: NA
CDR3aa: CASSQRAGYGYTF
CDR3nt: TGTGCCAGTAGTCAAAGGGCGGGCTATGGCTACACCTTC

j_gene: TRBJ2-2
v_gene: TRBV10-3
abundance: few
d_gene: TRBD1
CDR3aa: CATSRTGNTGELFF
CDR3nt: TGTGCCACTTCCAGGACAGGAAACACCGGGGAGCTGTTTTTT

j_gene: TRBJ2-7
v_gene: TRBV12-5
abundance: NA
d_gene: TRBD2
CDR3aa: CASGIGGLAYEQYF
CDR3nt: TGTGCTAGTGGTATCGGGGGACTAGCGTACGAGCAGTACTTC

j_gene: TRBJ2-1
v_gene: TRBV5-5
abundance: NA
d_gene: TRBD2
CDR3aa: CASSLRTSTYNEQFF
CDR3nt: TGTGCCAGCAGCCTACGGACTAGCACCTACAATGAGCAGTTCTTC

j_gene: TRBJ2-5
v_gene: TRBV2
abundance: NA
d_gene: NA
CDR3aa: CASSEAGAHLQETQYF
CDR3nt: TGTGCCAGCAGTGAAGCGGGCGCCCACCTGCAAGAGACCCAGTACTTC

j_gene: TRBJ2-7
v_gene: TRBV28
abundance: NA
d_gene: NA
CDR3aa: CASNQQDLYYEQYF
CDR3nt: TGTGCCAGCAACCAACAGGACCTATACTACGAGCAGTACTTC

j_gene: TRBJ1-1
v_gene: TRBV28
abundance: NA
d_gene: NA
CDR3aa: CASSFSQTEAFF
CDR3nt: TGTGCCAGCAGTTTCTCGCAGACTGAAGCTTTCTTT

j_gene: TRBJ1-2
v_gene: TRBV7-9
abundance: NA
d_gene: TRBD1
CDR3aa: CASSYRGEYGYTF
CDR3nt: TGTGCCAGCAGCTACAGGGGCGAATATGGCTACACCTTC